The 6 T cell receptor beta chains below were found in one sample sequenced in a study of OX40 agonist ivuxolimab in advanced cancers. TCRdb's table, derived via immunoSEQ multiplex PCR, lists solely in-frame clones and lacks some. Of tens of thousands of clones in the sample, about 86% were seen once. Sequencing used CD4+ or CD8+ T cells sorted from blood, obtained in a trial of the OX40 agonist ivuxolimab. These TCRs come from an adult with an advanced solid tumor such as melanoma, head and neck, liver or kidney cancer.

The CDR3 nucleotides read TGTGCCAGTAGTATCTTCTTTGGGGGACTCCCATCCGGGGAGCTGTTTTTT. Residues: CASSIFFGGLPSGELFF. V gene TRBV19 combines with J gene TRBJ2-2, with a tentative D call TRBD2 (6 bases). Germline V gene sequence: CDR1 LNHDA, CDR2 SQIVND (reference sequence). The CDR3 runs 17 residues. Trimming pared 3 bases from V and 6 bases from J, leaving 20 bases between.

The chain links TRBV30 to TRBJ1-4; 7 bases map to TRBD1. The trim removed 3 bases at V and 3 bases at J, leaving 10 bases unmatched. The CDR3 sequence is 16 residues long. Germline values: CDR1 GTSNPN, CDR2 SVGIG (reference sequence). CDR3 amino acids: CAWSPPPGGANEKLFF. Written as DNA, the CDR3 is TGTGCCTGGAGCCCCCCCCCAGGGGGAGCTAATGAAAAACTGTTTTTT.

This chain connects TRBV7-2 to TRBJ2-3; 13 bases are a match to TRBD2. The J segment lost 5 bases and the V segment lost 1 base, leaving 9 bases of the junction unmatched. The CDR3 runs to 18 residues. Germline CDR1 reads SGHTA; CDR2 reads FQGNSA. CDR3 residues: CASSLGLGTSGAIDTQYF. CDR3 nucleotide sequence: TGTGCCAGCAGCTTAGGCCTCGGGACTAGCGGGGCAATAGATACGCAGTATTTT. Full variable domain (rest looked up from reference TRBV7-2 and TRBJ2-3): GAGVSQSPSNKVTEKGKDVELRCDPISGHTALYWYRQSLGQGLEFLIYFQGNSAPDKSGLPSDRFSAERTGGSVSTLTIQRTQQEDSAVYLCASSLGLGTSGAIDTQYFGPGTRLTVL.

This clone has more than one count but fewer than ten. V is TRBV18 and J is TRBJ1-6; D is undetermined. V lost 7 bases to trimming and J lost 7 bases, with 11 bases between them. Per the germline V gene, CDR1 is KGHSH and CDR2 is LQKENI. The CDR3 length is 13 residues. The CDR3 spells CASLAETNSPLHF. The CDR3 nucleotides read TGTGCCAGCTTGGCGGAAACAAATTCACCCCTCCACTTT.

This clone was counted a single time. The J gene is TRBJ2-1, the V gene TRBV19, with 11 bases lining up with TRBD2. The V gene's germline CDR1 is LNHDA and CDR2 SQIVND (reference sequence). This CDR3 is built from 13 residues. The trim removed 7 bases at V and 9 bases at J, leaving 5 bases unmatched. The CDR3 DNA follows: TGTGCCAGTAATAGCGGGGGGGCTGGTGAGCAGTTCTTC. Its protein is CASNSGGAGEQFF.

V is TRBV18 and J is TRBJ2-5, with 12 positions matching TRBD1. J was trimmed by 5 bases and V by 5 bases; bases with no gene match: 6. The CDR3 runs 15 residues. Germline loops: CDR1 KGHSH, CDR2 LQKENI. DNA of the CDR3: TGTGCCAGCTCATCCGGGACAGGGGGCCGGGAGACCCAGTACTTC. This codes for CASSSGTGGRETQYF. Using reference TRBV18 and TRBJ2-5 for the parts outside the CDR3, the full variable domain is NAGVMQNPRHLVRRRGQEARLRCSPMKGHSHVYWYRQLPEEGLKFMVYLQKENIIDESGMPKERFSAEFPKEGPSILRIQQVVRGDSAAYFCASSSGTGGRETQYFGPGTRLLVL.